These T cell receptor beta chains were read from a single sample in a study of blood T cell repertoires in COVID-19. Data came from immunoSEQ multiplex PCR; TCRdb stores just in-frame clones and leaves some out. The sample has approximately 250,000 clones; approximately 90% are singletons. Sequences were obtained from PBMCs or T cells enriched from blood (not recorded which). These receptors originate from a woman aged 25 to 45 with acute COVID-19. Each CDR3 is given with its conserved first and last residue. Only part of the rows carry a size: once, few, many, or a class if the clone is expanded.

>NA|TRBV7-2|TRBJ2-7
CASSSQGTNRYEQYF
>NA|TRBV6-1|TRBJ2-7
CASSEWTGGYEQYF
>once|TRBV3-1/TRBV3-2|TRBJ2-6
CASSAQSGANVLTF
>NA|TRBV27|TRBJ2-7
CASSFLAGALEQYF
>NA|TRBV2|TRBJ2-1
CASSEPGFYNEQFF
>few|TRBV11-2|TRBJ2-7
CASSLLGTSESYEQYF
>NA|TRBV7-9|TRBJ1-5
CASSLTRGSSNQPQHF
>NA|TRBV5-1|TRBJ1-1
CASSWQGGTEAFF
>NA|TRBV6-5|TRBJ2-6
CASRLISGANVLTF
>few|TRBV7-2|TRBJ2-3
CASSLVGGTDTQYF
>NA|TRBV7-9|TRBJ2-3
CASSIRQSTDTQYF
>NA|TRBV10-2|TRBJ1-5
CASSEAGTGGPQHF
>NA|TRBV18|TRBJ2-2
CASSPGQENTGELFF
>once|TRBV9|TRBJ1-2
CASSVEDRGRYGYTF
>NA|TRBV11-2|TRBJ2-3
CASSLRTSFSTDTQYF
>NA|TRBV23-1|TRBJ1-5
CASSQPTPPLIYSNQPQHF
>NA|TRBV27|TRBJ2-7
CASGWGPYEQYF
>NA|TRBV5-4|TRBJ1-5
CASSFGQGQPQHF
>NA|TRBV5-4|TRBJ2-3
CASSLGQGADTQYF
>NA|TRBV28|TRBJ1-2
CASVQGRTNYGYTF
>NA|TRBV11-1|TRBJ2-3
CASSLGSQGTDTQYF
>NA|TRBV29-1|TRBJ2-3
CSAPGALSTDTQYF
>NA|TRBV18|TRBJ2-7
CASSPPISLEQYF
>NA|TRBV10-1|TRBJ1-3
CASSEPKDRENGNTIYF
>NA|TRBV19|TRBJ2-2
CASSIEGGLTGELFF
>NA|TRBV7-2|TRBJ1-2
CASSSTGTYGYTF
>NA|TRBV6-1|TRBJ2-7
CASSEGTGITYEQYF
>NA|TRBV14|TRBJ2-3
CASRDRGAETGTQYF
>NA|TRBV19|TRBJ1-2
CASNPGGTNYGYTF
>NA|TRBV9|TRBJ1-2
CASIRGGPPNGYTF
>NA|TRBV10-3|TRBJ1-1
CAISKTGNTEAFF
>NA|TRBV5-8|TRBJ2-3
CASSKDWGLVTDTQYF
>NA|TRBV28|TRBJ2-2
CASSGRNTGELFF
>NA|TRBV7-9|TRBJ1-1
CASSLEGAAEAFF
>NA|TRBV27|TRBJ2-3
CASRTWGTRTDTQYF
>NA|TRBV29-1|TRBJ2-3
CSVRRTGTARTSTDTQYF
>NA|TRBV27|TRBJ2-3
CASSLRGQRSSSTDTQYF
>NA|TRBV27|TRBJ1-2
CASSMTVWDRGSDGYTF